This T cell receptor beta chain derives from a study of blood T cell repertoires in COVID-19. On the study more broadly: Researchers got acute and convalescent COVID-19 samples from the United States, Italy and Spain. T cells, B-cell-depleted T cells, or PBMCs provided the cDNA or gDNA that served as material.

This clone was seen a single time. Per the original data handling: Estimated nucleated cell counts came from reference gene primer amplification. Using immunoSEQ multiplex PCR, the repertoire was profiled, and TCRdb retains in-frame clones only, with some absent. V and J calls and clone size are as listed in that table; D and trimming were resolved from the DNA. The data contain roughly 63,000 clones, under 85% of them singletons. CDR1 is SGHTA and CDR2 is FQGNSA in the germline V gene. The CDR3 is 15 amino acids. V shed 5 bases and J 6 bases; nucleotides not matched to a gene: 13. The sample taken for sequencing was peripheral blood. V and J are TRBV7-2 and TRBJ2-7; 7 nucleotides align to TRBD2. The origin of this receptor is an elderly woman with acute or convalescent COVID-19. CDR3 residues: CASSPRGGSRGEQYF. The CDR3 nucleotides are TGTGCCAGCAGCCCGCGGGGCGGGAGTCGGGGCGAGCAGTACTTC.